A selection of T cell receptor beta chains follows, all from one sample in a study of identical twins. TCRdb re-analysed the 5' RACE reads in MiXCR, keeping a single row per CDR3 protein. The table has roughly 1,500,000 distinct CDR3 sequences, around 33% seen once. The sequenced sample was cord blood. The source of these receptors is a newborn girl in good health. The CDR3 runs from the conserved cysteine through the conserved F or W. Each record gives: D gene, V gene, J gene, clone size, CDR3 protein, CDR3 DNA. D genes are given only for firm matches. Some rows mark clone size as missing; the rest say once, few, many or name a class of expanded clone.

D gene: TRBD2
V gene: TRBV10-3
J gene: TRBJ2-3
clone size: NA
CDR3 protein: CAISEHYWTSGRGTDTQYF
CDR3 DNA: TGTGCCATCAGTGAGCACTACTGGACTAGCGGGCGAGGCACAGATACGCAGTATTTT

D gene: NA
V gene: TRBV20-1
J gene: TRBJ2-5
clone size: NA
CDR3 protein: CSARVLQETQYF
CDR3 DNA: TGCAGTGCTAGGGTTCTGCAAGAGACCCAGTACTTC

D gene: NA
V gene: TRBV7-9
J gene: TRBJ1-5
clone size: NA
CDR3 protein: CASSLAGRGNQPQHF
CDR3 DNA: TGTGCCAGCAGCTTAGCTGGCAGGGGCAATCAGCCCCAGCATTTT

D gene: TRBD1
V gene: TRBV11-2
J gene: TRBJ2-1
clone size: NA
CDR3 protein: CASSVGQGRNEQFF
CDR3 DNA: TGTGCCAGCAGCGTCGGACAGGGGAGGAATGAGCAGTTCTTC

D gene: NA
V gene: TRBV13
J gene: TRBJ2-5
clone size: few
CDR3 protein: CASSLLGTAQETQYF
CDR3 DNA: TGTGCCAGCAGCTTACTGGGGACTGCGCAAGAGACCCAGTACTTC

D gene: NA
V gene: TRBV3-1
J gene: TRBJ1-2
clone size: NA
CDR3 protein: CASSQSHNSRNYGYTF
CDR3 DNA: TGTGCCAGCAGCCAAAGCCATAATTCGCGTAACTATGGCTACACCTTC

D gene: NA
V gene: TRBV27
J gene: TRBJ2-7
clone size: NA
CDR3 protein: CASSFAQIPYEQYF
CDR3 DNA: TGTGCCAGCAGTTTTGCCCAGATCCCTTACGAGCAGTACTTC

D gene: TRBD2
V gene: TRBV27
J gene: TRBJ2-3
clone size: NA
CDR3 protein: CACTLSGRVTDTQYF
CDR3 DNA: TGTGCCTGCACCCTTAGCGGGAGGGTCACAGATACGCAGTATTTT

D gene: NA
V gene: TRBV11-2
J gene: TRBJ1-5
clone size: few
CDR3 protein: CASSLGGGGGPERAPNQPQHF
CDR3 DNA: TGTGCCAGCAGCTTAGGTGGGGGTGGGGGACCGGAGAGGGCTCCCAATCAGCCCCAGCATTTT

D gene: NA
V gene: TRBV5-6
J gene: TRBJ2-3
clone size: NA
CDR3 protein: CASSFPMTSTDTQYF
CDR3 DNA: TGTGCCAGCAGCTTCCCGATGACTAGCACAGATACGCAGTATTTT

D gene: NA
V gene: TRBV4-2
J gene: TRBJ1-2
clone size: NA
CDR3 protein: CASSQGEGGNYGYTF
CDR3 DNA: TGTGCCAGCAGCCAGGGGGAGGGTGGCAACTATGGCTACACCTTC

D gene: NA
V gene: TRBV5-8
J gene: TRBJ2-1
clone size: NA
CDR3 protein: CASSFTGPYNEQFF
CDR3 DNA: TGTGCCAGCAGCTTTACAGGGCCCTACAATGAGCAGTTCTTC

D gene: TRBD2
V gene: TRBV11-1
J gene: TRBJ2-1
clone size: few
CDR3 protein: CASRTGTRNNEQFF
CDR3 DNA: TGTGCCAGCAGAACCGGGACTAGGAACAATGAGCAGTTCTTC

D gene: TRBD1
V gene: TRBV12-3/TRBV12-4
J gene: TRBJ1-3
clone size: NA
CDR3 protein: CASSLYRGRNTIYF
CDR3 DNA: TGTGCCAGCAGCTTATACAGGGGGCGGAACACCATATATTTT

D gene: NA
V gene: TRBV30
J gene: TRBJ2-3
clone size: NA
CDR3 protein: CAWSVIRTQYF
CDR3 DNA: TGTGCCTGGAGTGTAATACGTACGCAGTATTTT

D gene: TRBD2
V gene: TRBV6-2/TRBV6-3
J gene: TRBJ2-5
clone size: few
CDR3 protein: CASRTSGGQTQYF
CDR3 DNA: TGTGCCAGCAGGACTAGCGGGGGGCAGACCCAGTACTTC

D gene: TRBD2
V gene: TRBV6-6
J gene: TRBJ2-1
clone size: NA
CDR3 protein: CASSYGRSGVSYNEQFF
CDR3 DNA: TGTGCCAGCAGTTACGGCCGTAGCGGGGTCTCCTACAATGAGCAGTTCTTC

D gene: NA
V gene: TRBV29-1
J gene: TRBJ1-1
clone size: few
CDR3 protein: CSGRARGDTEAFF
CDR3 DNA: TGCAGCGGACGGGCGAGGGGGGACACTGAAGCTTTCTTT

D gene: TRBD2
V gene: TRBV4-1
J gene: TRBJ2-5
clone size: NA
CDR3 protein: CASSQEASGSVNEQYF
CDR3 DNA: TGCGCCAGCAGCCAAGAGGCTAGCGGGAGTGTGAATGAGCAGTACTTC

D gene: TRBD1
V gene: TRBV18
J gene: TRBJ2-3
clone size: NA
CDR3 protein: CASSPDRDRVADTQYF
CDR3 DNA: TGTGCCAGCTCACCGGACCGGGACAGGGTGGCAGATACGCAGTATTTT

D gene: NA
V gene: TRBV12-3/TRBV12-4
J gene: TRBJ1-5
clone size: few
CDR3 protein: CASRWEQGGNQPQHF
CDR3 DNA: TGTGCCAGCAGGTGGGAACAGGGAGGCAATCAGCCCCAGCATTTT

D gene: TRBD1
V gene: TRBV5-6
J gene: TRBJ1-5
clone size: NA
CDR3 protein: CASSYTGTGKAQPQHF
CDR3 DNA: TGTGCCAGCAGTTATACCGGGACAGGGAAGGCTCAGCCCCAGCATTTT

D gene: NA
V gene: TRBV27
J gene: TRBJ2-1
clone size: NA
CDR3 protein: CASSLRSRPGNEQFF
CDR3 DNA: TGTGCCAGCAGTTTACGTAGCAGACCAGGGAATGAGCAGTTCTTC

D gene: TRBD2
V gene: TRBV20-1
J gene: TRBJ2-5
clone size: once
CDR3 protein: CSATTYSGRVQETQYF
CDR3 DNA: TGCAGTGCTACGACCTATAGCGGGAGGGTCCAAGAGACCCAGTACTTC

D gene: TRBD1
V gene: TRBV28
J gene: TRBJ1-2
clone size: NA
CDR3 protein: CATTPGQGNYGYTF
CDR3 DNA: TGTGCCACGACCCCGGGACAGGGGAACTATGGCTACACCTTC

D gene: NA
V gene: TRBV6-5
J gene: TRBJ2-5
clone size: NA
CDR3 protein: CATRGRVAEQETQYF
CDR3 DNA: TGTGCCACCAGGGGGAGGGTAGCGGAGCAAGAGACCCAGTACTTC

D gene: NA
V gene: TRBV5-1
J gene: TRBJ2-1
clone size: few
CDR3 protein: CASSPRPGEYNEQFF
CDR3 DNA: TGCGCCAGCAGCCCCCGCCCCGGAGAATACAATGAGCAGTTCTTC

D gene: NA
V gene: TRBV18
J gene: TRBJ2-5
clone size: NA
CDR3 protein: CASSPLPRDQETQYF
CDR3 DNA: TGTGCCAGCTCACCGCTGCCTCGGGATCAAGAGACCCAGTACTTC

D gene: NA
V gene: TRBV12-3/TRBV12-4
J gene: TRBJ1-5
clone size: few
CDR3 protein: CASSLKLQPQHF
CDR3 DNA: TGTGCCAGCAGCCTGAAGCTTCAGCCCCAGCATTTT

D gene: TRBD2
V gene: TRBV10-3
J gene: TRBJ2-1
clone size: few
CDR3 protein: CAISESSGSFYEQFF
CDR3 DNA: TGTGCCATCAGTGAATCTAGCGGGAGTTTTTATGAGCAGTTCTTC

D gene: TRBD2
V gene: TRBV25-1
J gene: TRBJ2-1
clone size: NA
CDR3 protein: CASSAGLALHEQFF
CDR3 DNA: TGTGCCAGCAGTGCGGGACTAGCGCTCCATGAGCAGTTCTTC

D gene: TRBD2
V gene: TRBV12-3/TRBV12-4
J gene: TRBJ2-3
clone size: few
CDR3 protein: CASTRGLAGTDTQYF
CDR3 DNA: TGTGCCAGCACCCGGGGTCTAGCGGGTACAGATACGCAGTATTTT

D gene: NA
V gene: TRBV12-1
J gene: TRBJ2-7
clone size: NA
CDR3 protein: CASSLFGGSLHEQYF
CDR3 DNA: TGTGCCAGCAGCTTATTCGGGGGAAGTCTGCATGAGCAGTACTTC

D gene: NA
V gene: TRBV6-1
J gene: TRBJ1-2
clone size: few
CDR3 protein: CASSVREVYYGYTF
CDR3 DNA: TGTGCCAGCAGTGTCCGTGAAGTGTACTATGGCTACACCTTC

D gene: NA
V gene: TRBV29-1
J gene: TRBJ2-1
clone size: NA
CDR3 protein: CSVIPTASGEQFF
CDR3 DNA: TGCAGCGTGATTCCGACTGCCTCGGGGGAGCAGTTCTTC

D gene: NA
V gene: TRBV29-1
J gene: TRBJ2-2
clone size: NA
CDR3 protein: CSATENTGELFF
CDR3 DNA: TGCAGCGCGACAGAAAACACCGGGGAGCTGTTTTTT

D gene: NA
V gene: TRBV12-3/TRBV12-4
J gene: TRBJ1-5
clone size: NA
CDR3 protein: CASRHETFNQPQHF
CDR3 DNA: TGTGCCAGCAGGCACGAGACATTCAATCAGCCCCAGCATTTT

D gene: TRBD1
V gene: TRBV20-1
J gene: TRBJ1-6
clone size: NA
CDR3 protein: CSAAKNRGTNSPLHF
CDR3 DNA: TGCAGTGCGGCAAAAAACAGGGGAACTAATTCACCCCTCCACTTT

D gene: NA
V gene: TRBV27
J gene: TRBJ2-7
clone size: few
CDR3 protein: CASRRPGQTYEQYF
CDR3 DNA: TGTGCCAGCAGACGGCCAGGTCAAACCTACGAGCAGTACTTC

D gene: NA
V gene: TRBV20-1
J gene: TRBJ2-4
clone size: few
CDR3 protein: CSARLLPSVDKNIQYF
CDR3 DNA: TGCAGTGCTAGACTCCTCCCCAGCGTGGACAAAAACATTCAGTACTTC

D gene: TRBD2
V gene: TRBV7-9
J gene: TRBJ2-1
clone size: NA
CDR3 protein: CASREGLAGNEQFF
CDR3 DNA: TGTGCCAGCAGGGAGGGACTAGCAGGGAATGAGCAGTTCTTC

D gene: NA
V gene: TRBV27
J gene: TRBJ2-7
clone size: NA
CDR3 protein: CASSLSTLQSSYEQYF
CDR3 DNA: TGTGCCAGCAGTCTATCGACTTTACAAAGCTCCTACGAGCAGTACTTC

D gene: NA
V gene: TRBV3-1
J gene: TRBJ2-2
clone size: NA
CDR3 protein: CASSQAAVGTGELFF
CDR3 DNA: TGTGCCAGCAGCCAAGCGGCAGTTGGGACCGGGGAGCTGTTTTTT

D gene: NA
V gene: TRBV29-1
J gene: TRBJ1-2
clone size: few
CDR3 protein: CSVEVGRANGYTF
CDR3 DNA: TGCAGCGTTGAAGTGGGAAGGGCCAATGGCTACACCTTC

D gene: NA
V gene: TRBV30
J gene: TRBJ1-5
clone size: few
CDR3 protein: CAWSVRSNQPQHF
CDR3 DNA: TGTGCCTGGAGTGTACGTAGCAATCAGCCCCAGCATTTT

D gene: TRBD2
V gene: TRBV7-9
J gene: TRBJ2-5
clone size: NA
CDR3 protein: CASSAGTSVWETQYF
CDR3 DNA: TGTGCCAGCAGCGCCGGGACTAGCGTCTGGGAGACCCAGTACTTC

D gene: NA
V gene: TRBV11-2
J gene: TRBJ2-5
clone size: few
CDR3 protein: CASSQLGGSQETQYF
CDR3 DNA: TGTGCCAGCAGCCAGCTGGGGGGCTCCCAAGAGACCCAGTACTTC

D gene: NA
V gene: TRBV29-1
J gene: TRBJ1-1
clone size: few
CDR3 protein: CSVESGGGTEAFF
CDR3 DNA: TGCAGCGTTGAGTCGGGGGGCGGTACTGAAGCTTTCTTT

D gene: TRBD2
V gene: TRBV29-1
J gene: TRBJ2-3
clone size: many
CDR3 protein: CSVEGHLAGASTDTQYF
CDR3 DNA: TGCAGCGTTGAAGGGCATCTAGCGGGGGCTAGCACAGATACGCAGTATTTT

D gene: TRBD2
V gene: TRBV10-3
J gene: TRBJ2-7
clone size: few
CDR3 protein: CAISDSGGVYEQYF
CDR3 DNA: TGTGCCATCAGTGATAGCGGGGGGGTCTACGAGCAGTACTTC

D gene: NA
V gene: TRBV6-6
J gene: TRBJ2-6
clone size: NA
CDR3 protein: CASTTTRSGANVLTF
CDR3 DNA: TGTGCCAGCACCACGACTAGATCCGGGGCCAACGTCCTGACTTTC

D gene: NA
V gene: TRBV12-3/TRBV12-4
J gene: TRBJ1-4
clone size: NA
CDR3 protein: CASRGPGATNEKLFF
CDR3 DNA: TGTGCCAGCAGGGGGCCGGGCGCAACTAATGAAAAACTGTTTTTT

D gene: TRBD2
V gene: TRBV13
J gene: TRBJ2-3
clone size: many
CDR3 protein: CATLAGATDTQYF
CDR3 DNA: TGTGCCACGCTAGCGGGAGCCACAGATACGCAGTATTTT

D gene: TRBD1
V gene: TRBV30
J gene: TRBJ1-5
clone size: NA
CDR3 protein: CAWSRRTGGNQPQHF
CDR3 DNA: TGTGCCTGGAGTCGGAGGACAGGGGGCAATCAGCCCCAGCATTTT